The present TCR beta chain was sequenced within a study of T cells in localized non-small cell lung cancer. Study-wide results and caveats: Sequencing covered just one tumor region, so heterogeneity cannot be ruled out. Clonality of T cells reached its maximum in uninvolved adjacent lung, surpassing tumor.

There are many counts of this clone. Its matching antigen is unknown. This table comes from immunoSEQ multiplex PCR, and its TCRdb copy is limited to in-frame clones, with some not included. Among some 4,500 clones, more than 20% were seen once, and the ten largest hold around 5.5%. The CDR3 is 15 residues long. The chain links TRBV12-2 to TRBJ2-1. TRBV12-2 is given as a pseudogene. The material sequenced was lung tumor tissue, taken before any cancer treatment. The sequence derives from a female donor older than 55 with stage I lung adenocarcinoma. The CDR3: CASRTDQSSYNEQFF. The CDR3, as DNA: TGTGCAAGTCGCACCGACCAGAGCTCCTACAATGAGCAGTTCTTC.